These 11 T cell receptor beta chains came from one sample sequenced in a study of blood T cell repertoires in COVID-19. Using immunoSEQ multiplex PCR, the repertoire was profiled, and TCRdb retains in-frame clones only, with some absent. The sample consists of approximately 450,000 clones, roughly 90% of them appearing once. Sequencing input: peripheral blood. The receptors shown here come from a woman younger than 45 with acute or convalescent COVID-19.

The chain is built from TRBV19 and TRBJ1-3; 7 nucleotides line up with TRBD1. The J segment lost 1 base and the V segment lost 8 bases, leaving 17 bases of the junction unmatched. Germline CDR1 reads LNHDA; CDR2 reads SQIVND (reference sequence). The CDR3 covers 18 residues. CDR3 DNA: TGTGCCAGTGGCGGAATTGGGACAGTCCCTAGGTCTGGAAACACCATATATTTT. Translation: CASGGIGTVPRSGNTIYF. The full variable domain, its missing parts supplied by reference TRBV19 and TRBJ1-3, is DGGITQSPKYLFRKEGQNVTLSCEQNLNHDAMYWYRQDPGQGLRLIYYSQIVNDFQKGDIAEGYSVSREKKESFPLTVTSAQKNPTAFYLCASGGIGTVPRSGNTIYFGEGSWLTVV.

The chain's CDR3 is CASSSTSGGWDIQYF. Written as DNA, the CDR3 is TGCGCCAGCAGCTCGACTAGCGGGGGGTGGGACATTCAGTACTTC. The V gene is TRBV5-1, the J gene TRBJ2-4; 13 bases agree with TRBD2. The CDR3 sequence is 15 residues long. The V segment lost 3 bases and the J segment 8 bases; nucleotides outside the gene matches: 5. CDR1 and CDR2 (germline): SGHRS, YFSETQ.

This clone was observed a handful of times. At one boundary the junction diverges from the germline segment, which might be a read error. This chain joins TRBV29-1 and TRBJ2-5; perhaps TRBD1 as D (6 bases). There are 13 residues in the CDR3. CDR1 is SQVTM and CDR2 is ANQGSEA in the germline V gene. CDR3 coding DNA: TGCAGCGTTAAAGACAGGCGCCAAGAGACCCAGTACTTC. Its translation: CSVKDRRQETQYF.

The rearrangement uses TRBV10-3 and TRBJ2-3; D gene uncertain. This CDR3 region has 14 residues. V lost 0 bases and J lost 2, with 6 bases in between. Germline values: CDR1 ENHRY, CDR2 SYGVKD. CDR3 amino acids: CAISESSNTDTQYF. CDR3 bases: TGTGCCATCAGTGAGTCTTCTAACACAGATACGCAGTATTTT.

This clone was seen a handful of times. The J gene is TRBJ1-1, the V gene TRBV10-1; D gene uncertain. CDR1 is WNHNN and CDR2 is SYGVQD in the germline V gene (reference sequence). This CDR3 has 14 amino acids. V was clipped by 0 bases and J by 3 bases, with 8 bases between them. DNA of the CDR3: TGCGCCAGCAGTGAGTCCTCGAGGGACACTGAAGCTTTCTTT. It codes for CASSESSRDTEAFF.

The CDR3 reads CAWSAAGIYGYTF. CDR3 coding DNA: TGTGCCTGGAGCGCAGCAGGGATCTATGGCTACACCTTC. The J gene is TRBJ1-2, the V gene TRBV30, with D maybe TRBD1 (5 bases). Germline lookup yields CDR1 GTSNPN and CDR2 SVGIG (reference sequence). This CDR3 contains 13 residues. V was clipped by 3 bases and J by 4 bases, with 12 bases between them. Full variable domain (outside the CDR3, taken from reference TRBV30 and TRBJ1-2): SQTIHQWPATLVQPVGSPLSLECTVEGTSNPNLYWYRQAAGRGLQLLFYSVGIGQISSEVPQNLSASRPQDRQFILSSKKLLLSDSGFYLCAWSAAGIYGYTFGSGTRLTVV.

The chain couples TRBV5-1 to TRBJ1-1; TRBD1 matches at 7 bases. Germline CDR1 reads SGHRS; CDR2 reads YFSETQ. The CDR3 is 15 amino acids. Germline trimming cut 3 bases from V and 5 bases from J; bases unmatched to any gene: 10. The CDR3 here is CASSSALTGITEAFF. Here the CDR3 DNA reads TGCGCCAGCAGCTCGGCCCTGACAGGGATAACTGAAGCTTTCTTT.

The chain employs TRBV5-1 and TRBJ2-1; TRBD1 matches 7 bases. The germline gives CDR1 SGHRS, CDR2 YFSETQ. The length of the CDR3 is 15 residues. V lost 4 bases, J lost 7 bases, and 11 bases stayed unmatched. CDR3 coding DNA: TGCGCCAGCAGCCCGGGACAGATAAAGGTTAATGAGCAGTTCTTC. Amino acids: CASSPGQIKVNEQFF.

This chain joins TRBV5-4 and TRBJ1-1; D is possibly TRBD1 (5 bases). V was shortened by 4 bases and J by 4 bases, with 14 bases between the two germline ends. The germline gives CDR1 SGHNT, CDR2 YYREEE (reference sequence). The CDR3 is made up of 14 amino acids. The CDR3 spells CASSSQGRATEAFF. The CDR3 region has the DNA TGTGCCAGCAGCAGCCAGGGAAGGGCCACTGAAGCTTTCTTT.

As DNA, the CDR3 is TGTGCCAGCAGGAGAACAGGGCCAGATACGCAGTATTTT. It is translated as CASRRTGPDTQYF. V gene TRBV6-5 combines with J gene TRBJ2-3; tentative D call: TRBD1 (6 bases). The germline CDR1 and CDR2 sequences are MNHEY and SVGAGI. V was cut by 6 bases and J by 4 bases, with 11 bases left in between. This CDR3 is 13 amino acids long.

This clone was detected only once. The genes are TRBV24-1 and TRBJ1-4; TRBD1 is a possible D gene (6 bases). CDR1 and CDR2 from the germline V gene are KGHDR and SFDVKD. The CDR3 runs to 13 residues. Trimming shortened V by 4 bases and J by 5 bases, and 7 bases separated the two germline ends. The CDR3 is CATSDGQNEKLFF. CDR3 DNA: TGTGCCACCAGTGACGGACAGAATGAAAAACTGTTTTTT.